The clone carrying this TCR beta chain was recorded a few times. The PCR employed 60 Vbeta primers together with 13 Jbeta primers. Using immunoSEQ multiplex PCR, the repertoire was profiled, and TCRdb retains in-frame clones only, with some absent. Of approximately 160,000 clones listed, 80% to 90% are singletons. The CDR3 consists of 15 residues. V shed 4 bases and J shed 2 bases, with 12 bases lying between them. Per the germline V gene, CDR1 is LGHNA and CDR2 is YNFKEQ. These data are taken from a study of cytomegalovirus exposure and HLA in healthy donors. Specimen: PBMCs. The genes are TRBV4-2 and TRBJ1-5; possible D gene TRBD1, 6 bases. The sequence was collected from a young woman in good health and CMV-seronegative. The CDR3 region is CASSRWSGGNQPQHF. In nucleotides, the CDR3 is TGTGCCAGCAGCCGGTGGTCAGGGGGCAATCAGCCCCAGCATTTT.